This T cell receptor (beta chain) came from a study of T cells in Graves' hyperthyroidism and ophthalmopathy. RNA transcripts served as the template for amplifying TCR beta CDR3 regions. HTBI primers were the set used in a first-round RT-PCR of the TCR CDR3. A single record per CDR3 protein comes from TCRdb applying MiXCR to the multiplex PCR reads. The repertoire holds around 340,000 distinct CDR3 sequences, approximately 13% seen once, with around 24% in the top ten. It was considered stable Graves' hyperthyroidism when ophthalmopathy did not progress within 18 months. The authors took PBMCs from 7.5 to 10 ml fresh peripheral blood. Germline V gene sequence: CDR1 DFQATT, CDR2 SNEGSKA (reference sequence). The CDR3 length is 14 residues. Trimming took 0 bases from V and 1 from J, leaving 9 bases between them. This clonotype was seen many times. Its matching antigen is unknown. Whole-study findings and limits: Ophthalmopathy and stable hyperthyroidism were separated by a 13 V-J model.

The origin of this receptor is a woman in her 30s with Graves' hyperthyroidism. The chain carries TRBV20-1 and TRBJ1-1, with TRBD1 as a possible D gene (6 bases). Sequenced: blood. CDR3 bases: TGCAGTGCTAGAGATCTACAGGGGAACACTGAAGCTTTCTTT. Translated: CSARDLQGNTEAFF.